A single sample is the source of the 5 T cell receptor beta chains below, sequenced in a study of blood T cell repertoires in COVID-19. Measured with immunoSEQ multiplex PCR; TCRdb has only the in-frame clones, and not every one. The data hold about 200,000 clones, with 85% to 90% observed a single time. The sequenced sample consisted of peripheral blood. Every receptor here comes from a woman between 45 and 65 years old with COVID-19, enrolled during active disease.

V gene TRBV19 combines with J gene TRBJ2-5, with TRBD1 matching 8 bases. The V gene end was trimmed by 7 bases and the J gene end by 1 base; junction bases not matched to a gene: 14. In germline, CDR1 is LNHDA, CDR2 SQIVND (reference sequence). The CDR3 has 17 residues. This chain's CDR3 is CASNPGTGPPFQETQYF. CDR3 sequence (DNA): TGTGCCAGTAATCCGGGGACAGGACCCCCGTTCCAAGAGACCCAGTACTTC.

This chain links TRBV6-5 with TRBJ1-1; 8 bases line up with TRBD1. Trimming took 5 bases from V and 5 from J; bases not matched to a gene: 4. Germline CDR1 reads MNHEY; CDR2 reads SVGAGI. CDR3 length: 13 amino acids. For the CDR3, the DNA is TGTGCCAGCAGTCAGGGGGCTGGAACTGAAGCTTTCTTT. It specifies CASSQGAGTEAFF.

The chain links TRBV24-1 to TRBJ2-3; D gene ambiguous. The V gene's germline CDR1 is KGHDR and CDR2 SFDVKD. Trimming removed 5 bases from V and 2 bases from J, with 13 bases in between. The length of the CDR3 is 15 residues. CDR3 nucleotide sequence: TGTGCCACCAGTGCGGCGGCACCCTCCACAGATACGCAGTATTTT. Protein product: CATSAAAPSTDTQYF.

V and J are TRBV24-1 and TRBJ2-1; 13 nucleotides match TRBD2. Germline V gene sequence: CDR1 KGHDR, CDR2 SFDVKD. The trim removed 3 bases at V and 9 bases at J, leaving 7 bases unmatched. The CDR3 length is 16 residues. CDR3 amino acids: CATSDPGLAGASEQFF. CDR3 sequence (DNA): TGTGCCACCAGTGATCCCGGACTAGCGGGAGCAAGTGAGCAGTTCTTC.

CDR3 residues: CASSETQGGQKYF. CDR3 bases: TGTGCCAGCAGTGAAACCCAAGGGGGACAGAAGTACTTC. The chain employs TRBV6-1 and TRBJ2-5; 7 nucleotides align to TRBD1. V gave up 2 bases and J gave up 12 bases; unmatched junction bases: 9. Looked up from germline, CDR1 is MNHNS and CDR2 is SASEGT. The CDR3 sequence is 13 residues long.